This is a list of T cell receptor beta chains from one sample in a study of blood T cell repertoires in COVID-19. Generated by immunoSEQ multiplex PCR, the TCRdb table keeps only in-frame clones and is missing some. The sample lists about 43,000 clones; 82% were seen once. Material: peripheral blood. The receptors derive from a woman aged 55-69 years with acute or convalescent COVID-19. Both conserved end residues are part of each CDR3. Fields, in order: clone size, J gene, D gene, V gene, CDR3 protein, CDR3 DNA. D genes are given only for firm matches. Only some rows state a clone size, as once, few, many or a class for expanded clones.

. TRBJ2-1 TRBD2 TRBV4-1 CASSPAGDDSYNEQFF TGCGCCAGCAGCCCAGCGGGGGACGATTCCTACAATGAGCAGTTCTTC
. TRBJ2-2 . TRBV2 CASRGAALNTGELFF TGTGCCAGCAGAGGCGCGGCCCTGAACACCGGGGAGCTGTTTTTT
. TRBJ2-7 . TRBV19 CANLARLAVHEQYF TGTGCCAACCTAGCTAGACTCGCCGTTCACGAGCAGTACTTC
few TRBJ2-5 TRBD2 TRBV2 CASSQTSGDETQYF TGTGCCAGCAGCCAGACTAGCGGGGATGAGACCCAGTACTTC
once TRBJ1-1 TRBD1 TRBV19 CASSEGQTSIEAFF TGTGCCAGTAGTGAGGGACAGACTTCCATTGAAGCTTTCTTT
. TRBJ1-2 . TRBV2 CASSDSGKLGYGYTF TGTGCCAGCAGTGATTCAGGGAAGCTTGGCTATGGCTACACCTTC
. TRBJ2-3 TRBD1 TRBV29-1 CSVEDFRDRGTDTQYF TGCAGCGTTGAAGATTTCCGGGACAGGGGGACAGATACGCAGTATTTT
once TRBJ1-3 TRBD1 TRBV18 CASSPVGGQENTIYF TGTGCCAGCTCACCCGTGGGGGGACAGGAAAACACCATATATTTT
. TRBJ2-7 TRBD1 TRBV6-5 CASSPPGQGVYEQYF TGTGCCAGCAGTCCGCCGGGACAGGGGGTCTACGAGCAGTACTTC
few TRBJ1-6 . TRBV6-2/TRBV6-3 CASSYSADNSPLHF TGTGCCAGCAGTTACTCTGCAGATAATTCACCCCTCCACTTT
. TRBJ1-6 TRBD1 TRBV10-2 CASSDYGQGLALHF TGCGCCAGCAGTGACTATGGACAGGGGCTGGCCCTCCACTTT
few TRBJ1-2 . TRBV7-9 CASSPLSGGQAGF TGTGCCAGCAGCCCCCTGTCCGGAGGCCAGGCGGGCTTC
. TRBJ2-1 TRBD2 TRBV24-1 CATSERSGGYNEQFF TGTGCCACCAGTGAACGTAGCGGGGGATACAATGAGCAGTTCTTC
. TRBJ2-7 TRBD1 TRBV4-3 CASSPSGTEGSYEQYF TGCGCCAGCAGCCCCTCCGGGACAGAAGGCTCCTACGAGCAGTACTTC
. TRBJ2-5 . TRBV21-1 CASRNRDRGFLETQYF .
. TRBJ2-7 TRBD2 TRBV27 CASSLGAGVYEQYF TGTGCCAGCAGTTTAGGAGCGGGGGTTTACGAGCAGTACTTC